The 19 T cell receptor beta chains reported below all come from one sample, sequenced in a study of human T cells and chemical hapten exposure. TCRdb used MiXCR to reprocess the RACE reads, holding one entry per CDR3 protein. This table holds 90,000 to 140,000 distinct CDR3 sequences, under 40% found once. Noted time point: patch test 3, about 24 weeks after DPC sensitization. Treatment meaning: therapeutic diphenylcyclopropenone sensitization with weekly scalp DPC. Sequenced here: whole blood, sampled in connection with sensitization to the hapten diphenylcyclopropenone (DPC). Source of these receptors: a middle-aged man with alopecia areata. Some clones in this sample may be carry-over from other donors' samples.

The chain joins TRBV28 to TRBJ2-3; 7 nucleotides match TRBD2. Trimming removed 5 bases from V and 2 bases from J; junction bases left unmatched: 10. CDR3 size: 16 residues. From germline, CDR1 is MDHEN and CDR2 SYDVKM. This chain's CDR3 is CASSPPKRDYTDTQYF. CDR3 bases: TGTGCCAGCAGTCCACCTAAGCGGGACTACACAGATACGCAGTATTTT.

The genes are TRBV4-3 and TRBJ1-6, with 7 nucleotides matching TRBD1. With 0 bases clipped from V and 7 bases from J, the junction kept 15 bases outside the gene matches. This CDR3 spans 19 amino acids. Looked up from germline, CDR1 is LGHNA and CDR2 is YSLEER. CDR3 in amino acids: CASSQDRLSDAGGNSPLHF. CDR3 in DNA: TGCGCCAGCAGCCAAGATCGCTTGTCGGATGCAGGGGGGAATTCACCCCTCCACTTT.

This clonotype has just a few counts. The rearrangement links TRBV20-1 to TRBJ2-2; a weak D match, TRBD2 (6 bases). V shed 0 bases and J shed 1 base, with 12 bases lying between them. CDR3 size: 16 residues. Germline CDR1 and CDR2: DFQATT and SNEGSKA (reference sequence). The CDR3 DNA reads TGCAGTGCTAGAGATCACGGGGGTGGGAACACCGGGGAGCTGTTTTTT. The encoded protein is CSARDHGGGNTGELFF.

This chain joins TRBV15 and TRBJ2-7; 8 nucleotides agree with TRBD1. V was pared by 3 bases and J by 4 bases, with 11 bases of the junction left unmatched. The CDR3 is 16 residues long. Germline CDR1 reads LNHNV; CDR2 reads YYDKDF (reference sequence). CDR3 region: CATSSLLGTGSYEQYF. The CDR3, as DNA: TGTGCCACCAGCAGTCTACTCGGGACAGGTTCGTACGAGCAGTACTTC.

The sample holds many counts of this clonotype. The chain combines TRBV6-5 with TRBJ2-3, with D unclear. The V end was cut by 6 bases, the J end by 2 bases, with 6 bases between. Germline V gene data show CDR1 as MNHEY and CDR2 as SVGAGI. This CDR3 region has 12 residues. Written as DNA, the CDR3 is TGTGCCAGCAGCTCCTACACAGATACGCAGTATTTT. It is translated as CASSSYTDTQYF.

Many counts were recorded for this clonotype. The CDR3 bases are TGTGCCAGCAGGGACCCGTCGGGGCCTACAGATACGCAGTATTTT. Translating gives CASRDPSGPTDTQYF. The chain links TRBV14 to TRBJ2-3; D may correspond to TRBD1 or TRBD2 (5 bases each). V lost 6 bases, J lost 3 bases, and 16 bases lay in between. The CDR3 is 15 residues long. Germline lookup yields CDR1 SGHDN and CDR2 FVKESK.

CDR3 sequence reads: CATFTSGSRNEQFF. The CDR3 coding sequence is TGTGCCACCTTTACTAGCGGGAGTCGGAATGAGCAGTTCTTC. The chain employs TRBV2 and TRBJ2-1; 11 bases align to TRBD2. The CDR3 sequence is 14 residues long. CDR1 is SNHLY and CDR2 is FYNNEI in the germline V gene. J gave up 7 bases and V 10 bases, and 9 bases lay outside the gene matches.

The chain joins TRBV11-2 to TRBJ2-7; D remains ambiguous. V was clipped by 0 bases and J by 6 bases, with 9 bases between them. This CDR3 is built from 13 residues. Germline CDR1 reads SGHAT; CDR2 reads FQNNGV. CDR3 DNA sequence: TGTGCCAGCAGCTTAGATTCCCCCGTCGAGCAGTACTTC. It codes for CASSLDSPVEQYF.

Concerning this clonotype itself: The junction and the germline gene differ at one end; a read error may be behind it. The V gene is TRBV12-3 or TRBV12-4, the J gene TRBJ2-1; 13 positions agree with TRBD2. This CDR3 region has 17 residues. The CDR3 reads CASSPTRTSGSYSEQFF. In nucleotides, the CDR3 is TGTGCCAGCAGTCCCACCCGGACTAGCGGGAGTTACAGTGAGCAGTTCTTC.

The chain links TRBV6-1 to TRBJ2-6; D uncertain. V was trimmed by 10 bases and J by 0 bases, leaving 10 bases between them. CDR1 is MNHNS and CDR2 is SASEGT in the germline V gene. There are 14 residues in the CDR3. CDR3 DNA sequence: TGTGCCATCCTCTGGAGCTCTGGGGCCAACGTCCTGACTTTC. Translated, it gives CAILWSSGANVLTF.

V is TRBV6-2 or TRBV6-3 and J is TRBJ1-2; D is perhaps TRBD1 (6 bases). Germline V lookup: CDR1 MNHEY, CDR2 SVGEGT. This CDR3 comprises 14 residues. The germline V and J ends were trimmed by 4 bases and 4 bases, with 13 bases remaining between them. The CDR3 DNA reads TGTGCCAGCAGTTCCGGACAGCCGCGCTATGGCTACACCTTC. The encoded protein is CASSSGQPRYGYTF.

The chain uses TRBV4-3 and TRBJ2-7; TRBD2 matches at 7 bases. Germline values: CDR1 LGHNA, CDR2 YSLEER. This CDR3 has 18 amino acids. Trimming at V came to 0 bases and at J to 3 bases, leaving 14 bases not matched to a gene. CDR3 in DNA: TGCGCCAGCAGCCAAGATCTTATAGGGAGCGGGAAACTCTACGAGCAGTACGTC. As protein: CASSQDLIGSGKLYEQYV.

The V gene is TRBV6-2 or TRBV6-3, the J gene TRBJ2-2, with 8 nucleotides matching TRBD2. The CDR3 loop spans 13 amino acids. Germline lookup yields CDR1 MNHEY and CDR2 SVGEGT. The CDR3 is CATGGRNTGELFF. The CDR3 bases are TGTGCGACGGGGGGGCGGAACACCGGGGAGCTGTTTTTT.

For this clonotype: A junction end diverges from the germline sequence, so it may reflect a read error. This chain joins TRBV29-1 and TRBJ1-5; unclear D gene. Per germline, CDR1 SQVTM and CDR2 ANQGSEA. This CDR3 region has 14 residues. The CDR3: CSVQDGPRNQPQHF. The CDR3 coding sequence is TGCAGCGTTCAAGACGGACCAAGGAATCAGCCCCAGCATTTT.

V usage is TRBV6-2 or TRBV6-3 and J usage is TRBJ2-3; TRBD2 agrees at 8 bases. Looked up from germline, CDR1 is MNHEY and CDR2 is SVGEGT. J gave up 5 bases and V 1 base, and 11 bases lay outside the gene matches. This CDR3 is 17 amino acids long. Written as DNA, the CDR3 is TGTGCCAGCAGTTACTACTATAGGCGGGAGGCCGGAGATACGCAGTATTTT. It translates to CASSYYYRREAGDTQYF.

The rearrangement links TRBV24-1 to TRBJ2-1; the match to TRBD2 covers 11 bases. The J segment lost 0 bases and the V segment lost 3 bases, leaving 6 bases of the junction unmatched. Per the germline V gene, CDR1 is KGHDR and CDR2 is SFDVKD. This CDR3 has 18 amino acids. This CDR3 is CATSDQLAGGSSYNEQFF. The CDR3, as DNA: TGTGCCACCAGTGATCAGCTAGCGGGAGGATCCTCCTACAATGAGCAGTTCTTC.

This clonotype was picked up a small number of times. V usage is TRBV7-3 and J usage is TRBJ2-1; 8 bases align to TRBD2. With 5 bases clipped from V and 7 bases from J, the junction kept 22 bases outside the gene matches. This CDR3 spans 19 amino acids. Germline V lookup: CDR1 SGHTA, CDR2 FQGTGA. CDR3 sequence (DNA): TGTGCCAGCAGCCGTGTGGAGACTAGCGCTTCTCGGGGTTCAAATGAGCAGTTCTTC. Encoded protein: CASSRVETSASRGSNEQFF. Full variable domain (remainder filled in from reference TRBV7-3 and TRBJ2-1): GAGVSQTPSNKVTEKGKYVELRCDPISGHTALYWYRQSLGQGPEFLIYFQGTGAADDSGLPNDRFFAVRPEGSVSTLKIQRTERGDSAVYLCASSRVETSASRGSNEQFFGPGTRLTVL.

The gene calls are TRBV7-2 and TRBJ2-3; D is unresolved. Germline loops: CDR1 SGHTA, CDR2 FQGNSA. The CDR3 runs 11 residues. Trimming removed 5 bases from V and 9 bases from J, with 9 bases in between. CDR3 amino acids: CASSVSNTQYF. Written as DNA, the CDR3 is TGTGCCAGCAGCGTGTCAAACACGCAGTATTTT.

CDR3 nucleotide sequence: TGCAGCGTAGGGGGCCCAACTGGGGCCAACGTCCTGACTTTC. It yields the protein CSVGGPTGANVLTF. The J gene is TRBJ2-6, the V gene TRBV29-1; 7 nucleotides align to TRBD1. Germline V CDR1 and CDR2: SQVTM, ANQGSEA. The CDR3 is made up of 14 amino acids. The trim removed 6 bases at V and 2 bases at J, leaving 4 bases unmatched.